The 15 T cell receptor beta chains below all came from one sample that was sequenced in a study of blood T cell repertoires in COVID-19. Produced via immunoSEQ multiplex PCR; TCRdb's table is partial and in-frame only. The table shows approximately 300,000 clones, with more than 85% occurring only once. Input material: peripheral blood. The receptors derive from a middle-aged man with acute or convalescent COVID-19.

J is TRBJ2-7 and V is TRBV7-2, with D tentatively TRBD1 (6 bases). The length of the CDR3 is 14 residues. Germline-derived CDR1 and CDR2 are SGHTA and FQGNSA. Trimming pared 5 bases from V and 6 bases from J, leaving 17 bases between. The CDR3 protein is CASSAPGDTGEQYF. The DNA for the CDR3 is TGTGCCAGCAGCGCCCCTGGGGACACCGGCGAGCAGTACTTC.

The chain links TRBV2 to TRBJ2-7, with 9 bases fitting TRBD1. CDR1 is SNHLY and CDR2 is FYNNEI in the germline V gene. The ends lost 11 bases at V and 3 bases at J; junction bases unmatched: 8. The CDR3 length is 13 residues. The CDR3 here is CADGGGQGYEQYF. The CDR3 bases are TGTGCCGACGGCGGGGGACAGGGCTACGAGCAGTACTTC.

The CDR3 is CALGQGGNTEAFF. The CDR3 bases are TGTGCTTTGGGACAGGGAGGGAACACTGAAGCTTTCTTT. The genes are TRBV2 and TRBJ1-1, with 9 nucleotides matching TRBD1. The germline CDR1 and CDR2 sequences are SNHLY and FYNNEI. The CDR3 length is 13 residues. The whole variable domain, remainder taken from reference TRBV2 and TRBJ1-1, is EPEVTQTPSHQVTQMGQEVILRCVPISNHLYFYWYRQILGQKVEFLVSFYNNEISEKSEIFDDQFSVERPDGSNFTLKIRSTKLEDSAMYFCALGQGGNTEAFFGQGTRLTVV.

In regard to this clone: The same CDR3 is also encoded by other DNA sequences in this sample. The V gene is TRBV12-3 or TRBV12-4, the J gene TRBJ1-1, with unresolved D. The V end lost 3 bases, the J end lost 1 base, and 6 bases lay between the germline ends. The CDR3 is 13 residues long. The CDR3 nucleotides read TGTGCCAGCAGTTTGCAGGAGAACACTGAAGCTTTCTTT. Protein sequence: CASSLQENTEAFF.

The V call is TRBV9, the J call TRBJ2-1, with D possibly matching TRBD2 (5 bases). The germline CDR1 and CDR2 sequences are SGDLS and YYNGEE. Trimming left V 3 bases short and J 4 bases short, with 20 bases between. The CDR3 extends over 17 amino acids. The CDR3 spells CASSANHGGLNYNEQFF. CDR3 nucleotides: TGTGCCAGCAGCGCAAACCACGGAGGCCTCAATTACAATGAGCAGTTCTTC.

The chain joins TRBV5-4 to TRBJ2-7; perhaps TRBD2 as D (5 bases). This CDR3 has 15 amino acids. Trimming shortened V by 1 base and J by 4 bases, and 15 bases separated the two germline ends. CDR1 SGHNT and CDR2 YYREEE come from the germline V gene (reference sequence). The CDR3 loop is CASSLSRDNTYEQYF. In DNA form, the CDR3 reads TGTGCCAGCAGCTTGTCCCGGGATAATACGTACGAGCAGTACTTC.

The chain carries TRBV18 and TRBJ2-7; D call uncertain. In germline, CDR1 is KGHSH, CDR2 LQKENI. Trimming shortened V by 0 bases and J by 6 bases, and 15 bases separated the two germline ends. This CDR3 is 15 amino acids long. As DNA, the CDR3 is TGTGCCAGCTCACCACCGAGCTCGAAGCCCCCCGAGCAGTACTTC. It yields the protein CASSPPSSKPPEQYF.

V is TRBV3-1 (or the pseudogene TRBV3-2) and J is TRBJ1-5, with TRBD1 identical over 7 bases. This CDR3 comprises 14 residues. Per the germline V gene, CDR1 is LGHDT and CDR2 is YNNKEL (reference sequence). CDR3 in DNA: TGTGCTTCTTCCGGGACAGATAGCAATCAGCCCCAGCATTTT. Its translation: CASSGTDSNQPQHF.

On this clone itself: Other DNA variants within this sample encode the same CDR3. The gene calls are TRBV7-2 and TRBJ2-7, with D possibly being TRBD1 (5 bases). V dropped 1 base and J dropped 1 base, with 8 bases sitting between them. This CDR3 comprises 14 residues. The germline V gene encodes CDR1 SGHTA and CDR2 FQGNSA. The CDR3 nucleotides read TGTGCCAGCAGCTTAGATCCAGGGTCCTACGAGCAGTACTTC. Translation: CASSLDPGSYEQYF.

The rearrangement links TRBV30 to TRBJ1-5; 8 nucleotides align to TRBD1. V lost 2 bases, J lost 8 bases, and 5 bases stayed unmatched. The CDR3 sequence is 13 residues long. Germline loops: CDR1 GTSNPN, CDR2 SVGIG (reference sequence). The CDR3 bases are TGTGCCTGGAGTCCCACAGGGGGAGAGCCCCAGCATTTT. This gives the protein CAWSPTGGEPQHF.

The chain uses TRBV4-1 and TRBJ2-7; no firm D call. Per germline, CDR1 MGHRA and CDR2 YSYEKL. With 0 bases removed from V and 4 bases from J, the gap between germline ends came to 10 bases. The CDR3 is 14 amino acids. The DNA of the CDR3 is TGCGCCAGCAGCCAAGATTTCGGGTGGTACGAGCAGTACTTC. This sequence encodes CASSQDFGWYEQYF.

The CDR3 DNA reads as TGTGCCATCAGATTTAGCGGGGAGACCGATACGCAGTATTTT. It translates to CAIRFSGETDTQYF. This rearrangement joins TRBV10-3 to TRBJ2-3; 8 bases map to TRBD2. Germline trimming cut 6 bases from V and 6 bases from J; bases unmatched to any gene: 8. This CDR3 has 14 residues. The germline gives CDR1 ENHRY, CDR2 SYGVKD.

The chain couples TRBV12-3 or TRBV12-4 to TRBJ2-1, with D uncertain. The CDR3 length is 11 residues. V shed 7 bases and J shed 6 bases, with 7 bases lying between them. In DNA form, the CDR3 reads TGTGCCAGCACCCAATTCAATGAGCAGTTCTTC. Residues: CASTQFNEQFF.

Only a few counts were recorded for this clone. The CDR3 sequence: CASSYRGLYEQYF. The CDR3 nucleotides read TGTGCCAGCAGTTACAGGGGGCTCTACGAGCAGTACTTC. The chain is built from TRBV2 and TRBJ2-7; 9 nucleotides match TRBD1. V lost 5 bases to trimming and J lost 3 bases; unmatched junction nucleotides: 2. This CDR3 has 13 amino acids. In germline, CDR1 is SNHLY, CDR2 FYNNEI. Drawing the rest from reference TRBV2 and TRBJ2-7, the complete variable domain is EPEVTQTPSHQVTQMGQEVILRCVPISNHLYFYWYRQILGQKVEFLVSFYNNEISEKSEIFDDQFSVERPDGSNFTLKIRSTKLEDSAMYFCASSYRGLYEQYFGPGTRLTVT.

This chain uses TRBV30 with TRBJ1-1; TRBD1 might be the D (5 bases). Trimming took 5 bases from V and 5 from J, leaving 9 bases between them. The CDR3 extends over 11 amino acids. Looked up from germline, CDR1 is GTSNPN and CDR2 is SVGIG (reference sequence). Here the CDR3 reads CAWLQGTEAFF. Written as DNA, the CDR3 is TGTGCCTGGCTTCAGGGTACTGAAGCTTTCTTT.